This T cell receptor beta chain was recorded in a study of identical twins. This CDR3 is 15 amino acids long. Per the germline V gene, CDR1 is SGHRS and CDR2 is YFSETQ. The V and J ends lost 0 bases and 2 bases respectively, with 12 bases between them. Many counts were recorded for this clonotype. Its antigen remains unknown. Template switching added a universal primer site; cDNA carried unique molecular identifiers. TCRdb itself ran the 5' RACE reads through MiXCR, one entry per CDR3 protein. The sample has approximately 670,000 distinct CDR3 sequences, roughly 6% seen once. Whole-study results and caveats: Where out-of-frame alpha sequences were twin-shared, they showed excess low generation probability. Abundant cord blood beta clonotypes carried fewer insertions; memory repertoires showed none. Models, which agreed with sharing between unrelated individuals, nonetheless underestimated the out-of-frame TCR alpha sharing seen in monozygotic twins.

J is TRBJ2-7 and V is TRBV5-1, with D uncertain. What was sequenced was naive T cells sorted from blood. The origin of this receptor is a man between 18 and 35 years old in good health. DNA for the CDR3: TGCGCCAGCAGCTTGGGACGCTCCTCGGCCTACGAGCAGTACTTC. Translation gives CASSLGRSSAYEQYF.